This TCR beta chain was recorded in a study of T-cell memory formation after mild COVID-19. TCRdb re-derived calls from the 5' RACE reads in MiXCR, one entry per CDR3 protein. The data contain approximately 290,000 distinct CDR3 sequences, around 8% of them singletons. The TCR was taken from a man between 18 and 29 years old who had mild COVID-19 (a few samples of this study predate the infection). Cell type and time point are not known. Source material: PBMCs or a T cell subset sorted from them (not recorded which).

The CDR3 here is CASSVGTGPSTEAFF. CDR3 DNA: TGTGCCAGCAGCGTGGGAACGGGGCCATCCACTGAAGCTTTCTTT. The rearrangement uses TRBV9 and TRBJ1-1; a possible D gene is TRBD1 (5 bases). The length of the CDR3 is 15 residues. Trimming took off 2 bases at V and 4 bases at J, with 15 bases between the two ends. CDR1 SGDLS and CDR2 YYNGEE come from the germline V gene.